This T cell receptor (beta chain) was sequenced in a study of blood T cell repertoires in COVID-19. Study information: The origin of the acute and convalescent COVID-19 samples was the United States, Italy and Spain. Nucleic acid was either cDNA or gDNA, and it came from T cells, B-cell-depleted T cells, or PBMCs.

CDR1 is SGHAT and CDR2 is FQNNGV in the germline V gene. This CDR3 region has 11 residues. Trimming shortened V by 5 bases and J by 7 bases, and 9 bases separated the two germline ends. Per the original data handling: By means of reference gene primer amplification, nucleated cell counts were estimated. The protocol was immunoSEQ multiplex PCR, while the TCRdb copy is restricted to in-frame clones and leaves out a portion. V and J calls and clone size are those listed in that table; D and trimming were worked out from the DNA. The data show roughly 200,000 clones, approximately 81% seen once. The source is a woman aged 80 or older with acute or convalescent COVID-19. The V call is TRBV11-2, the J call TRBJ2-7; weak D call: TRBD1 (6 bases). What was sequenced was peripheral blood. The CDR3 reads CASSPGTEQYF. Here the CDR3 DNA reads TGTGCCAGCAGCCCTGGGACAGAGCAGTACTTC.